A single sample gave rise to the 30 T cell receptor beta chains below, sequenced in a study of spatial heterogeneity in lung cancer. The time point here: sample taken at primary tumor resection. From the 5' RACE reads, TCRdb called clonotypes with MiXCR, one entry per CDR3 protein. The table records some 44,000 distinct CDR3 sequences, approximately 13% of them present only once. This sample comprised PBMCs, obtained at surgery. Receptors originate from a male donor with early-stage non-small cell lung cancer.

V gene TRBV6-1 combines with J gene TRBJ1-1; perhaps TRBD1 as D (6 bases). V was shortened by 10 bases and J by 7 bases, with 19 bases between the two germline ends. The germline CDR1 and CDR2 sequences are MNHNS and SASEGT. The CDR3 length is 13 residues. As DNA, the CDR3 is TGTGCCACCCGGGGGCAGGGACGTTATGAAGCTTTCTTT. It codes for CATRGQGRYEAFF.

The chain employs TRBV7-2 and TRBJ2-3; D gene uncertain. V gave up 0 bases and J gave up 2 bases, with 3 bases separating them. CDR3 length equals 13 residues. The germline V gene encodes CDR1 SGHTA and CDR2 FQGNSA. The CDR3 DNA sequence: TGTGCCAGCAGCTTAGCCCTCACAGATACGCAGTATTTT. As protein: CASSLALTDTQYF.

The chain is built from TRBV20-1 and TRBJ2-1; TRBD2 agrees at 12 bases. CDR1 and CDR2 (germline): DFQATT, SNEGSKA (reference sequence). The CDR3 spans 16 residues. V trimming: 3 bases; J trimming: 6 bases; junction bases outside the gene matches: 9. CDR3 sequence (DNA): TGCAGTGCTAGTTCGACTAGCGGGGGTGATTTCAATGAGCAGTTCTTC. This codes for CSASSTSGGDFNEQFF.

As DNA, the CDR3 is TGTGCCAGCATTACAGGGCAGGTTGGCTATGGCTACACCTTC. Translating it yields CASITGQVGYGYTF. The gene calls are TRBV2 and TRBJ1-2; D is possibly TRBD1 (6 bases). This CDR3 region has 14 residues. V gave up 7 bases and J gave up 4 bases, with 16 bases separating them. Per the germline V gene, CDR1 is SNHLY and CDR2 is FYNNEI.

This clonotype was counted many times. The chain links TRBV27 to TRBJ2-3, with D maybe TRBD2 (5 bases). The V and J ends lost 6 bases and 4 bases respectively, with 8 bases between them. Per germline, CDR1 MNHEY and CDR2 SMNVEV (reference sequence). The CDR3 has 12 amino acids. This CDR3 is CASRSGADTQYF. The CDR3 DNA reads TGTGCCAGCAGGTCCGGGGCAGATACGCAGTATTTT.

This clonotype was seen a few times. The chain links TRBV7-9 to TRBJ2-7; 10 nucleotides align to TRBD1. CDR3 length: 14 amino acids. Germline CDR1 SEHNR, CDR2 FQNEAQ (reference sequence). With 3 bases clipped from V and 6 bases from J, the junction kept 5 bases outside the gene matches. The CDR3, as DNA: TGTGCCAGCAGCTTGTGGGACAGGGGAAGCGAGCAGTACTTC. Translation gives CASSLWDRGSEQYF.

The chain uses TRBV29-1 and TRBJ1-1; the D is unclear. Germline CDR1 reads SQVTM; CDR2 reads ANQGSEA. The V end lost 7 bases, the J end lost 3 bases, and 9 bases lay between the germline ends. The CDR3 extends over 11 amino acids. The CDR3 sequence: CSAIEYTEAFF. In DNA, the CDR3 is TGCAGCGCCATCGAGTACACTGAAGCTTTCTTT.

This sequence joins TRBV9 and TRBJ2-7, with D uncertain. The CDR3 sequence is 13 residues long. From germline, CDR1 is SGDLS and CDR2 YYNGEE. The V and J ends lost 3 bases and 3 bases respectively, with 10 bases between them. DNA of the CDR3: TGTGCCAGCAGCGCTAGTTCGGACTACGAGCAGTACTTC. This translates into CASSASSDYEQYF.

This clonotype was counted between two and nine times. This sequence joins TRBV13 and TRBJ2-3; 10 nucleotides align to TRBD1. CDR1 and CDR2 from the germline V gene are PRHDT and FYEKMQ (reference sequence). The CDR3 loop spans 16 amino acids. J gave up 5 bases and V 5 bases, and 10 bases lay outside the gene matches. CDR3 DNA: TGTGCCAGCAGCCCCTGGACAGGGGGTAGGGGAGATACGCAGTATTTT. Its translation is CASSPWTGGRGDTQYF. Full variable domain (remainder filled in from reference TRBV13 and TRBJ2-3): AAGVIQSPRHLIKEKRETATLKCYPIPRHDTVYWYQQGPGQDPQFLISFYEKMQSDKGSIPDRFSAQQFSDYHSELNMSSLELGDSALYFCASSPWTGGRGDTQYFGPGTRLTVL.

The chain couples TRBV20-1 to TRBJ2-5; D not certain. This CDR3 is built from 15 residues. Trimming shortened V by 6 bases and J by 0 bases, and 17 bases separated the two germline ends. Germline V gives CDR1 DFQATT, CDR2 SNEGSKA (reference sequence). The CDR3 sequence is CSANNPGGNQETQYF. Here the CDR3 DNA reads TGCAGTGCCAATAACCCTGGCGGTAACCAAGAGACCCAGTACTTC.

The V call is TRBV5-6, the J call TRBJ2-3; 8 bases agree with TRBD2. Germline CDR1 is SGHDT and CDR2 is YYEEEE. Trimming removed 4 bases from V and 0 bases from J; junction bases left unmatched: 4. The CDR3 runs 15 residues. The CDR3 loop is CASSPIAGSTDTQYF. The CDR3 DNA reads as TGTGCCAGCAGCCCCATAGCGGGGAGCACAGATACGCAGTATTTT.

This clonotype was seen a handful of times. The V and J genes are TRBV21-1 and TRBJ1-5; TRBD1, as called in the table, went unchecked against the DNA. TRBV21-1 is designated a pseudogene. The CDR3 consists of 19 residues. CDR3 in DNA: TGTGCCAGCAGCCTTCTAACGACGGGACACCCGTATAGCAATCAGCCCCAGCATTTT. Translated, it gives CASSLLTTGHPYSNQPQHF.

The gene calls are TRBV2 and TRBJ2-6; no reliable D call. With 8 bases removed from V and 3 bases from J, the gap between germline ends came to 8 bases. The CDR3 extends over 13 amino acids. Germline loops: CDR1 SNHLY, CDR2 FYNNEI. This CDR3 reads CASGSNGANVLTF. The CDR3 DNA is TGTGCCAGCGGCTCCAATGGGGCCAACGTCCTGACTTTC.

This clonotype was counted only a few times. J is TRBJ2-1 and V is TRBV11-2, with 11 bases that match TRBD2. The CDR3 runs 16 residues. Germline assignment: CDR1 SGHAT and CDR2 FQNNGV. The junction had 9 bases not matched to a gene; V was cut back by 8 bases and J by 3 bases. CDR3 bases: TGTGCCAGCGGAAGGGGACTAGCGGTAAACTACAATGAGCAGTTCTTC. It encodes CASGRGLAVNYNEQFF.

This clonotype was detected only a few times. This rearrangement joins TRBV2 to TRBJ2-5, with D perhaps matching TRBD1 or TRBD2 (5 bases each). Germline CDR1 SNHLY, CDR2 FYNNEI. Trimming removed 9 bases from V and 7 bases from J, with 24 bases in between. The CDR3 sequence is 15 residues long. Here the CDR3 reads CASNRDYGAPGTQYF. In DNA form, the CDR3 reads TGTGCCAGTAACAGAGATTACGGGGCACCGGGGACCCAGTACTTC.

The chain joins TRBV5-1 to TRBJ1-4; TRBD1 aligns across 10 bases. Losses at the gene ends were 6 bases for V and 8 bases for J; bases not matched to a gene: 10. CDR1 is SGHRS and CDR2 is YFSETQ in the germline V gene. CDR3 length equals 15 residues. Here the CDR3 DNA reads TGCGCCAGCACTCTGTCGGGACAGGGGTACGAAAAACTGTTTTTT. Its translation is CASTLSGQGYEKLFF.

This clonotype has a count of ten or more. This chain uses TRBV12-5 with TRBJ1-5; no definite D call. The germline CDR1 and CDR2 sequences are LGHNT and FRNRAP. The ends were cut back, 4 bases at V and 5 bases at J, with 9 bases in the middle. CDR3 size: 13 residues. The CDR3 nucleotides read TGTGCTAGTGGTTCGGACGCCTATCAGCCCCAGCATTTT. This translates into CASGSDAYQPQHF.

Ten or more counts support this clonotype. The chain has TRBV20-1 and TRBJ2-3, with 7 bases that match TRBD1. The V segment lost 4 bases and the J segment 2 bases; nucleotides outside the gene matches: 6. In germline, CDR1 is DFQATT, CDR2 SNEGSKA (reference sequence). The length of the CDR3 is 14 residues. Here the CDR3 reads CSATDRAVTDTQYF. The CDR3 DNA reads as TGCAGTGCTACCGACAGGGCAGTCACAGATACGCAGTATTTT.

This clonotype was picked up a small number of times. This chain uses TRBV7-3 with TRBJ2-2, with a tentative D call TRBD1 (5 bases). There are 16 residues in the CDR3. Trimming left V 1 base short and J 3 bases short, with 12 bases between. CDR1 is SGHTA, CDR2 FQGTGA, per germline. CDR3 sequence reads: CASSLRLGDDTGELFF. For the CDR3, the DNA is TGTGCCAGCAGCTTAAGGTTAGGGGATGACACCGGGGAGCTGTTTTTT.

The chain is built from TRBV7-2 and TRBJ1-5, with unresolved D. V lost 0 bases to trimming and J lost 4 bases, with 7 bases between them. The germline V gene has CDR1 SGHTA and CDR2 FQGNSA. The CDR3 has 14 amino acids. CDR3 sequence reads: CASSLASGNQPQHF. CDR3 DNA sequence: TGTGCCAGCAGCTTAGCTTCCGGGAATCAGCCCCAGCATTTT.

In its sample, this clonotype was seen many times. The rearrangement links TRBV7-9 to TRBJ2-1, with unresolved D. Trimming stripped 4 bases from V and 5 bases from J, with 9 bases between. Per the germline V gene, CDR1 is SEHNR and CDR2 is FQNEAQ (reference sequence). CDR3 size: 13 residues. CDR3 nucleotide sequence: TGTGCCAGCAGCTCGTGGCAAAACAATGAGCAGTTCTTC. Protein product: CASSSWQNNEQFF.

This clonotype occurred many times. The J gene is TRBJ1-2, the V gene TRBV29-1; 10 bases align to TRBD1. The V and J ends lost 6 bases and 8 bases, in that order; junction bases with no gene match: 9. In germline, CDR1 is SQVTM, CDR2 ANQGSEA. The CDR3 sequence is 13 residues long. CDR3 loop: CSVDPGTGDGYTF. For the CDR3, the DNA is TGCAGCGTGGACCCCGGGACAGGGGACGGCTACACCTTC.

The chain recombines TRBV4-1 with TRBJ2-7; D is possibly TRBD1 (6 bases). V dropped 4 bases and J dropped 4 bases, with 17 bases sitting between them. This CDR3 has 15 amino acids. Germline V gene lookup returns CDR1 MGHRA and CDR2 YSYEKL. The CDR3 nucleotides read TGCGCCAGCAGCCTTACAGGGCTTGAGGGGTACGAGCAGTACTTC. Protein: CASSLTGLEGYEQYF.

This clonotype was counted only a few times. The gene calls are TRBV19 and TRBJ2-6, with 7 bases matching TRBD1. The CDR3 is 15 residues long. CDR1 and CDR2 from the germline V gene are LNHDA and SQIVND (reference sequence). V gave up 6 bases and J gave up 4 bases; unmatched junction bases: 6. The CDR3 sequence is CASSVTGNGANVLTF. The CDR3 region has the DNA TGTGCCAGTAGCGTGACAGGGAACGGGGCCAACGTCCTGACTTTC.

This clonotype showed up just a few times. The chain is built from TRBV4-2 and TRBJ2-1; D possibly corresponds to TRBD2 (5 bases). Trimming stripped 1 base from V and 12 bases from J, with 10 bases between. The CDR3 covers 12 residues. Germline assignment: CDR1 LGHNA and CDR2 YNFKEQ. Here the CDR3 DNA reads TGTGCCAGCAGCCAAGGCCGGGATATGCAGTTCTTC. Translation gives CASSQGRDMQFF.

This clonotype has a handful of counts. V gene TRBV27 combines with J gene TRBJ1-4, with TRBD1 matching 9 bases. J gave up 8 bases and V 5 bases, and 3 bases lay outside the gene matches. The CDR3 totals 13 residues. Germline V gene lookup returns CDR1 MNHEY and CDR2 SMNVEV (reference sequence). CDR3 in amino acids: CASSTGGEEKLFF. CDR3 DNA: TGTGCCAGCAGTACAGGGGGCGAGGAAAAACTGTTTTTT.

This chain links TRBV4-2 with TRBJ1-1; TRBD1 is a possible D gene (6 bases). The CDR3 is 14 amino acids. Per the germline V gene, CDR1 is LGHNA and CDR2 is YNFKEQ. The V end was cut by 1 base, the J end by 3 bases, with 9 bases between. CDR3 coding DNA: TGTGCCAGCAGCCAAGCTGGGGGCTACACTGAAGCTTTCTTT. Its translation is CASSQAGGYTEAFF.

This sequence joins TRBV12-3 or TRBV12-4 and TRBJ2-3; D gene ambiguous. Trimming cost V 2 bases and J 0 bases, with 3 bases left between them. The CDR3 loop spans 13 amino acids. The CDR3 reads CASSLFSTDTQYF. CDR3 coding DNA: TGTGCCAGCAGTTTATTCAGCACAGATACGCAGTATTTT.

This clonotype was observed many times. This chain joins TRBV29-1 and TRBJ1-2; D ambiguous. The V gene's germline CDR1 is SQVTM and CDR2 ANQGSEA. This CDR3 is 12 amino acids long. Trimming left V 7 bases short and J 8 bases short, with 17 bases between. CDR3 DNA: TGCAGCGCTGTGGGGAGCGGTGGCGGCTACACCTTC. It encodes CSAVGSGGGYTF.

There are a few counts of this clonotype. V is TRBV7-2 and J is TRBJ1-2, with 8 bases aligning to TRBD1. V lost 6 bases, J lost 6 bases, and 21 bases stayed unmatched. Germline CDR1 is SGHTA and CDR2 is FQGNSA. There are 18 residues in the CDR3. The CDR3 loop is CASRADPRGRQGMDGYTF. The CDR3, as DNA: TGTGCCAGCAGGGCGGACCCTAGGGGCCGACAGGGGATGGATGGCTACACCTTC.